Following are 17 T cell receptor beta chains from one sample sequenced in a study of cytomegalovirus exposure and HLA in healthy donors. The primer mix had 60 Vbeta and 13 Jbeta primers. TCRdb's table, derived via immunoSEQ multiplex PCR, lists solely in-frame clones and lacks some. The data show approximately 80,000 clones, around 66% seen once. Sequencing input: PBMCs. These receptors all stem from a woman aged 40 to 49 in good health and CMV-seropositive.

This clone has only a few counts. This sequence joins TRBV6-5 and TRBJ2-7, with 11 bases fitting TRBD2. V lost 4 bases, J lost 0 bases, and 5 bases stayed unmatched. Germline V gene lookup returns CDR1 MNHEY and CDR2 SVGAGI. The CDR3 loop spans 16 amino acids. The CDR3 spells CASSSLAGALSYEQYF. CDR3 in DNA: TGTGCCAGCAGTTCACTAGCGGGAGCCCTCTCCTACGAGCAGTACTTC.

The chain joins TRBV10-3 to TRBJ2-7, with 8 bases lining up with TRBD1. The V gene's germline CDR1 is ENHRY and CDR2 SYGVKD. V lost 7 bases and J lost 2; bases outside the gene matches: 10. The CDR3 is 15 amino acids. The CDR3 coding sequence is TGTGCCATCACTTCGCCAGACAGGGGTCCCTACGAGCAGTACTTC. Translating it yields CAITSPDRGPYEQYF.

V is TRBV7-9 and J is TRBJ1-2; 9 nucleotides match TRBD1. The CDR3 has 14 amino acids. V shed 5 bases, J shed 7 bases, and the junction held 8 bases outside the gene matches. Per the germline V gene, CDR1 is SEHNR and CDR2 is FQNEAQ (reference sequence). The DNA of the CDR3 is TGTGCCAGCAGCCCTCCAGGACAGGGGTTTGGCTACACCTTC. Its protein is CASSPPGQGFGYTF.

The chain carries TRBV19 and TRBJ1-1, with 7 bases lining up with TRBD1. The V gene end was trimmed by 7 bases and the J gene end by 5 bases; junction bases not matched to a gene: 16. The CDR3 runs 16 residues. The germline CDR1 and CDR2 sequences are LNHDA and SQIVND (reference sequence). CDR3 coding DNA: TGTGCCAGTAAGGTTTCATCAGGGGGATCCTCAACTGAAGCTTTCTTT. It is translated as CASKVSSGGSSTEAFF.

The chain is built from TRBV9 and TRBJ2-3, with D unresolved. CDR1 and CDR2 (germline): SGDLS, YYNGEE. The CDR3 consists of 14 residues. The V and J ends lost 0 bases and 0 bases respectively, with 5 bases between them. The CDR3 here is CASSVGPSTDTQYF. The CDR3 DNA reads TGTGCCAGCAGCGTAGGGCCTAGCACAGATACGCAGTATTTT.

The V call is TRBV4-3, the J call TRBJ1-5, with D possibly matching TRBD1 (6 bases). With 4 bases removed from V and 2 bases from J, the gap between germline ends came to 21 bases. CDR1 and CDR2 (germline): LGHNA, YSLEER. This CDR3 has 18 amino acids. Here the CDR3 DNA reads TGCGCCAGCAGCCCAGAGACAGGTGGATCTAGGGGCAATCAGCCCCAGCATTTT. It codes for CASSPETGGSRGNQPQHF.

CDR3 sequence (DNA): TGTGCCAGCAGTTGGAACAGAGGCACAGATACGCAGTATTTT. Encoded protein: CASSWNRGTDTQYF. The chain uses TRBV2 and TRBJ2-3, with D unclear. From germline, CDR1 is SNHLY and CDR2 FYNNEI. V shed 5 bases and J shed 1 base, with 10 bases lying between them. The CDR3 sequence is 14 residues long.

This chain uses TRBV5-8 with TRBJ2-7; TRBD2 matches 9 bases. The germline CDR1 and CDR2 sequences are SGHTS and YDEGEE. V lost 0 bases to trimming and J lost 3 bases; unmatched junction nucleotides: 4. The CDR3 sequence is 15 residues long. The CDR3 reads CASSLGWTSVYEQYF. CDR3 sequence (DNA): TGTGCCAGCAGCTTGGGCTGGACTAGCGTCTACGAGCAGTACTTC.

A few counts support this clone. The chain combines TRBV5-6 with TRBJ1-2; TRBD1 matches 10 bases. The CDR3 spans 16 residues. In germline, CDR1 is SGHDT, CDR2 YYEEEE. Trimming removed 3 bases from V and 6 bases from J; junction bases left unmatched: 11. The DNA for the CDR3 is TGTGCCAGCAGCTCCCAAGCCGGGACAGGGGTCAATGGCTACACCTTC. It codes for CASSSQAGTGVNGYTF.

This clone was counted a single time. Sequence at one end of the junction differs from germline and may be a read error. V gene TRBV6-5 combines with J gene TRBJ2-5; no clear D. CDR1 is MNHEY, CDR2 SVGAGI, per germline. The CDR3 has 14 residues. The chain's CDR3 is CASSYSALMETQYF. The CDR3 DNA follows: TGTGCCAGCAGCTACTCGGCCTTGATGGAGACCCAGTACTTC.

This clone came up a few times. The chain recombines TRBV6-6 with TRBJ2-2; D may be TRBD1 (5 bases). V shed 5 bases and J shed 0 bases, with 13 bases lying between them. Germline CDR1 reads MNHNY; CDR2 reads SVGAGI (reference sequence). This CDR3 is built from 16 residues. DNA for the CDR3: TGTGCCAGCAGTGGTTCAGGGCGACCGAACACCGGGGAGCTGTTTTTT. Translation gives CASSGSGRPNTGELFF.

The V call is TRBV2, the J call TRBJ2-1, with 10 bases aligning to TRBD2. Germline CDR1 SNHLY, CDR2 FYNNEI. CDR3 size: 15 residues. V lost 4 bases and J lost 7; bases outside the gene matches: 7. As DNA, the CDR3 is TGTGCCAGCAGTGGAAGCGGGAGGGCCCTTAATGAGCAGTTCTTC. Its translation: CASSGSGRALNEQFF.

This chain uses TRBV14 with TRBJ2-7; D gene unclear. CDR3 size: 13 residues. Germline lookup yields CDR1 SGHDN and CDR2 FVKESK. V was pared by 1 base and J by 2 bases, with 6 bases between. CDR3 sequence reads: CASSQGWPYEQYF. DNA of the CDR3: TGTGCCAGCAGCCAAGGTTGGCCCTACGAGCAGTACTTC.

This chain connects TRBV28 to TRBJ1-2, with 9 nucleotides matching TRBD1. This CDR3 has 15 amino acids. The germline V gene encodes CDR1 MDHEN and CDR2 SYDVKM. The V segment lost 5 bases and the J segment 3 bases; nucleotides outside the gene matches: 7. The CDR3 region has the DNA TGTGCCAGCAGTCCCCGGGACAGGGTTCACTATGGCTACACCTTC. The encoded protein is CASSPRDRVHYGYTF.

The chain recombines TRBV5-6 with TRBJ2-7, with D perhaps TRBD2 (5 bases). This CDR3 has 14 amino acids. V shed 4 bases and J shed 2 bases, with 13 bases lying between them. Germline V CDR1 and CDR2: SGHDT, YYEEEE. CDR3 sequence reads: CASSRGPKTYEQYF. The CDR3 region has the DNA TGTGCCAGCAGCCGAGGGCCCAAAACCTACGAGCAGTACTTC.

The sample holds a few counts of this clone. This chain connects TRBV7-9 to TRBJ2-1; 13 nucleotides agree with TRBD2. The germline V gene has CDR1 SEHNR and CDR2 FQNEAQ (reference sequence). This CDR3 region has 16 residues. J gave up 10 bases and V 2 bases, and 8 bases lay outside the gene matches. In DNA form, the CDR3 reads TGTGCCAGCAGCTTACCTATCGGACTAGCGGGAGTGGAGCAGTTCTTC. Amino acid sequence: CASSLPIGLAGVEQFF.

The sample holds a few counts of this clone. This chain connects TRBV5-1 to TRBJ2-5; D might be TRBD1 (5 bases). Trimming took off 0 bases at V and 5 bases at J, with 11 bases between the two ends. This CDR3 is built from 14 residues. CDR1 is SGHRS and CDR2 is YFSETQ in the germline V gene. In DNA, the CDR3 is TGCGCCAGCAGCTTGGAAGGGGTGTGGGAGACCCAGTACTTC. It specifies CASSLEGVWETQYF.